This record covers a single T cell receptor (beta chain). The antigen is unknown. This record comes from a study of blood T cells in healthy people across ages. Study summary: Capturing about one barcoded beta molecule per two T cells was achieved by template switching.

A second about 7 to 12 cycle PCR used barcoded and J-beta primers. Individual samples furnished no less than 3 million CDR3-containing paired-end reads apiece. Each CDR3 protein gets one entry after TCRdb re-called the 5' RACE reads with MiXCR. The repertoire consists of hundreds of thousands of distinct CDR3 sequences, with roughly 64% occurring once and the leading ten covering 20% to 25%. The V gene's germline CDR1 is MNHEY and CDR2 SMNVEV (reference sequence). The length of the CDR3 is 15 residues. After removal of 4 bases from V and 7 bases from J, the junction contained 13 bases not matched to a gene. Study-wide findings and caveats: It was the long-lived donors that had more naive CD4+ cells and higher diversity than aged donors. Age showed a roughly linear inverse relationship with TCR beta diversity per million T cells.

The clonotype comes from a man in his thirties or forties in good health. The material sequenced was blood. The J gene is TRBJ2-7, the V gene TRBV27; 7 nucleotides match TRBD2. DNA for the CDR3: TGTGCCAGCAGTTCTCTTCAGGGCCAGGGAGGGGAGCAGTACTTC. Translating it yields CASSSLQGQGGEQYF.